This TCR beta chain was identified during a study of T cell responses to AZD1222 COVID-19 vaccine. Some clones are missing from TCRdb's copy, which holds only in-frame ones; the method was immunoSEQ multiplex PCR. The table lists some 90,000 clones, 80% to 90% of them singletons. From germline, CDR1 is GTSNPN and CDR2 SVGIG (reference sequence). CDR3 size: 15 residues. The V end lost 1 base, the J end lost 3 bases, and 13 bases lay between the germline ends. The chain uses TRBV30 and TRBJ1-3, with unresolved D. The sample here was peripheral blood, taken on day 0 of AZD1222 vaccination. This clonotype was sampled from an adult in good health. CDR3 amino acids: CAWSGWPGSGNTIYF. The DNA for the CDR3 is TGTGCCTGGAGTGGGTGGCCGGGAAGTGGAAACACCATATATTTT.